The 9 T cell receptor beta chains below come from one sample, sequenced in a study of cytomegalovirus exposure and HLA in healthy donors (dated by TCRdb to 2015 to 2018). Library method: the immunoSEQ multiplex PCR assay. The multiplex PCR relied on a mix of 60 forward primers for TCR Vbeta segments and 13 reverse primers for TCR Jbeta segments. Drawn from immuneACCESS, this table holds only the in-frame rearrangements with V and J called that TCRdb kept. Clones are partly lost; checked studies trace under half to an unresolved V gene and leave the rest unexplained. The sample yields nearly 100,000 clones; around 76% were counted once. Clones ranked in the top ten supply around 17% of the sample. The source material was PBMCs. The receptors originated from a woman aged 55-70 years in good health and CMV-seropositive.

The V gene is TRBV6-4, the J gene TRBJ2-3; no definite D call. Trimming removed 6 bases at V and 2 bases at J, with 12 bases between. CDR3 length equals 14 residues. Germline CDR1 is MRHNA and CDR2 is SNTAGT. The CDR3 reads CASSADSTTDTQYF. CDR3 DNA: TGTGCCAGCAGCGCCGACTCTACCACAGATACGCAGTATTTT.

The table lists this clone with a count of one. The CDR3 loop is CASGGHLNTEAFF. As DNA, the CDR3 is TGTGCCAGCGGTGGACACCTGAACACTGAAGCTTTCTTT. The V and J genes are TRBV9 and TRBJ1-1; D possibly corresponds to TRBD1 (5 bases). Germline CDR1 and CDR2: SGDLS and YYNGEE. The V and J ends lost 7 bases and 0 bases respectively, with 10 bases between them. The CDR3 consists of 13 residues. The full variable domain, its missing parts supplied by reference TRBV9 and TRBJ1-1, is DSGVTQTPKHLITATGQRVTLRCSPRSGDLSVYWYQQSLDQGLQFLIQYYNGEERAKGNILERFSAQQFPDLHSELNLSSLELGDSALYFCASGGHLNTEAFFGQGTRLTVV.

The CDR3 DNA reads TGTGCCAGCAGTTCCCCCCACGGGAGCTCCTACGAGCAGTACTTC. It encodes CASSSPHGSSYEQYF. The chain links TRBV27 to TRBJ2-7; D might be TRBD2 (6 bases). This CDR3 comprises 15 residues. Per the germline V gene, CDR1 is MNHEY and CDR2 is SMNVEV (reference sequence). V was clipped by 4 bases and J by 0 bases, with 13 bases between them.

This sequence joins TRBV27 and TRBJ2-7; 13 bases agree with TRBD2. This CDR3 comprises 14 residues. Trimming took 6 bases from V and 5 from J; bases not matched to a gene: 4. The V gene's germline CDR1 is MNHEY and CDR2 SMNVEV (reference sequence). This CDR3 reads CASSGLAGAHEQYF. In DNA, the CDR3 is TGTGCCAGCAGCGGACTAGCGGGAGCCCACGAGCAGTACTTC.

V and J are TRBV27 and TRBJ2-2, with no clear D. V was trimmed by 4 bases and J by 6 bases, leaving 15 bases between them. This CDR3 is built from 15 residues. The germline V gene has CDR1 MNHEY and CDR2 SMNVEV (reference sequence). This CDR3 reads CASSSPQVRSGELFF. Written as DNA, the CDR3 is TGTGCCAGCAGTTCCCCCCAGGTTAGGTCCGGGGAGCTGTTTTTT.

The chain is built from TRBV29-1 and TRBJ2-7; 8 nucleotides agree with TRBD1. V was clipped by 6 bases and J by 3 bases; unmatched bases: 4. The length of the CDR3 is 12 residues. CDR1 and CDR2 from the germline V gene are SQVTM and ANQGSEA. The CDR3 DNA is TGCAGCGTGGGACAGGCCTTCTACGAGCAGTACTTC. It translates to CSVGQAFYEQYF.

The V call is TRBV7-9, the J call TRBJ1-2; D perhaps matches TRBD1 (5 bases). V gave up 4 bases and J gave up 8 bases, with 17 bases separating them. The CDR3 runs 14 residues. CDR1 is SEHNR, CDR2 FQNEAQ, per germline (reference sequence). CDR3 residues: CASSSSAWGRGYTF. The DNA of the CDR3 is TGTGCCAGCAGCTCATCTGCGTGGGGCCGGGGCTACACCTTC.

The V and J genes are TRBV6-5 and TRBJ1-1; D remains unclear. V was pared by 6 bases and J by 2 bases, with 10 bases between. Germline values: CDR1 MNHEY, CDR2 SVGAGI. The CDR3 contains 13 residues. In nucleotides, the CDR3 is TGTGCCAGCAGATGGACGGGAAACACTGAAGCTTTCTTT. Amino acids: CASRWTGNTEAFF.

In this sample, this clone turned up a few times. The chain links TRBV13 to TRBJ2-7, with D perhaps matching TRBD2 (5 bases). Trimming took 0 bases from V and 0 from J, leaving 15 bases between them. Germline values: CDR1 PRHDT, CDR2 FYEKMQ (reference sequence). This CDR3 comprises 17 residues. The CDR3 DNA reads as TGTGCCAGCAGCTTAGGGGTAGCGATACCGAGCTCCTACGAGCAGTACTTC. It codes for CASSLGVAIPSSYEQYF.